The 21 T cell receptor beta chains listed next were all sequenced from one sample in a study of shared clonotypes between healthy human individuals. Clones were sequenced by immunoSEQ multiplex PCR, and TCRdb holds only the in-frame ones, with some missing. The sample carries roughly 1,100,000 clones, 65% to 80% recorded once. The sequenced material came from memory CD4+ T cells sorted from blood. Described subset: CD45RA-negative fraction. The receptors here all came from a man aged 18-30 years in good health.

As regards this clone: It is likely a read error: a sequence one base away is far more abundant. This CDR3 reads CASSLEQGPYEQYF. In nucleotides, the CDR3 is TGTGCCAGCAGCTTAGAACAGGGGCCCTACGAGCAGTACTTC. V gene TRBV7-6 combines with J gene TRBJ2-7, with 7 bases lining up with TRBD1. Trimming took 1 base from V and 2 from J; bases not matched to a gene: 2. This CDR3 has 14 residues. Germline V gives CDR1 SGHVS, CDR2 FNYEAQ. Looking up the rest from reference TRBV7-6 and TRBJ2-7 gives the full variable domain: GAGVSQSPRYKVTKRGQDVALRCDPISGHVSLYWYRQALGQGPEFLTYFNYEAQQDKSGLPNDRFSAERPEGSISTLTIQRTEQRDSAMYRCASSLEQGPYEQYFGPGTRLTVT.

This chain uses TRBV28 with TRBJ2-7; the D gene is possibly TRBD1 (5 bases). This CDR3 has 15 amino acids. V was trimmed by 4 bases and J by 2 bases, leaving 15 bases between them. Germline V gene sequence: CDR1 MDHEN, CDR2 SYDVKM. DNA for the CDR3: TGTGCCAGCAGTTCCCAGGGAATAGGGACCTACGAGCAGTACTTC. Translated: CASSSQGIGTYEQYF.

This clone has just one count. This chain links TRBV11-2 with TRBJ2-5, with TRBD2 matching 7 bases. The CDR3 spans 15 residues. Germline loops: CDR1 SGHAT, CDR2 FQNNGV. The junction had 6 bases not matched to a gene; V was cut back by 0 bases and J by 5 bases. The CDR3 loop is CASSLDGTIRETQYF. The CDR3 DNA reads TGTGCCAGCAGCTTAGACGGGACTATCCGGGAGACCCAGTACTTC.

The V and J genes are TRBV10-2 and TRBJ2-1; D uncertain. The CDR3 runs to 11 residues. The V end was cut by 8 bases, the J end by 4 bases, with 6 bases between. Germline V gene data show CDR1 as WSHSY and CDR2 as SAAADI. CDR3 residues: CASRYYNEQFF. The CDR3 region has the DNA TGCGCCAGCCGCTATTACAATGAGCAGTTCTTC.

In the case of this clone: It may be a read error: a sequence one base away is much more abundant. The sample holds other DNA sequences that translate to the same CDR3. J is TRBJ2-5 and V is TRBV5-1, with TRBD2 matching over 10 bases. This CDR3 region has 16 residues. Germline-derived CDR1 and CDR2 are SGHRS and YFSETQ. After removal of 0 bases from V and 1 base from J, the junction contained 3 bases not matched to a gene. The CDR3 DNA sequence: TGCGCCAGCAGCTTGGGGGCTAGCGGGGGCCAAGAGACCCAGTACTTC. It yields the protein CASSLGASGGQETQYF.

The chain carries TRBV30 and TRBJ1-5; D unresolved. Germline-derived CDR1 and CDR2 are GTSNPN and SVGIG (reference sequence). This CDR3 has 13 amino acids. V was shortened by 2 bases and J by 2 bases, with 7 bases between the two germline ends. As DNA, the CDR3 is TGTGCCTGGAGTAGGGAACGCAATCAGCCCCAGCATTTT. As protein: CAWSRERNQPQHF. The whole variable domain, remainder taken from reference TRBV30 and TRBJ1-5, is SQTIHQWPATLVQPVGSPLSLECTVEGTSNPNLYWYRQAAGRGLQLLFYSVGIGQISSEVPQNLSASRPQDRQFILSSKKLLLSDSGFYLCAWSRERNQPQHFGDGTRLSIL.

The chain has TRBV10-3 and TRBJ2-2, with TRBD2 as a possible D gene (7 bases). CDR1 and CDR2 (germline): ENHRY, SYGVKD. V was cut by 6 bases and J by 7 bases, with 21 bases left in between. The CDR3 sequence is 16 residues long. The CDR3 sequence: CAISPFDGGRGGELFF. The CDR3, as DNA: TGTGCCATCAGCCCATTCGACGGGGGGCGAGGCGGGGAGCTGTTTTTT.

This chain uses TRBV19 with TRBJ2-7, with 9 bases matching TRBD1. Trimming at V came to 6 bases and at J to 2 bases, leaving 8 bases not matched to a gene. The CDR3 loop spans 15 amino acids. Germline V gene lookup returns CDR1 LNHDA and CDR2 SQIVND (reference sequence). CDR3 DNA sequence: TGTGCCAGTAGCCCCGGGACAGGGCTGACCTACGAGCAGTACTTC. Its translation: CASSPGTGLTYEQYF.

V is TRBV9 and J is TRBJ1-2, with D uncertain. Germline loops: CDR1 SGDLS, CDR2 YYNGEE. This CDR3 contains 15 residues. V lost 0 bases and J lost 0, with 9 bases in between. CDR3 nucleotides: TGTGCCAGCAGCGTAGCTACGGTTCCTAACTATGGCTACACCTTC. Protein sequence: CASSVATVPNYGYTF.

This chain links TRBV14 with TRBJ2-7; D remains unclear. CDR1 SGHDN and CDR2 FVKESK come from the germline V gene. The CDR3 runs to 14 residues. The germline V and J ends were trimmed by 1 base and 2 bases, with 9 bases remaining between them. The CDR3, as DNA: TGTGCCAGCAGCCAAGGGACGTTAACCTACGAGCAGTACTTC. Translating it yields CASSQGTLTYEQYF.

This clone was recorded once. This chain links TRBV18 with TRBJ1-1, with D tentatively TRBD1 (5 bases). CDR1 is KGHSH and CDR2 is LQKENI in the germline V gene. Deletions cut 3 bases from V and 3 bases from J, with 20 bases between. CDR3 length equals 17 residues. The CDR3 nucleotides read TGTGCCAGCTCACCGAAGGCGGGGGGGATGCGGGACACTGAAGCTTTCTTT. Translating it yields CASSPKAGGMRDTEAFF.

The CDR3 DNA sequence: TGTGCCAGCTCACCACAGAGGGGATACGAGCAGTACTTC. Protein sequence: CASSPQRGYEQYF. This chain joins TRBV18 and TRBJ2-7, with D perhaps assigned TRBD1 or TRBD2 (5 bases each). This CDR3 contains 13 residues. The V end was cut by 1 base, the J end by 4 bases, with 8 bases between. The germline CDR1 and CDR2 sequences are KGHSH and LQKENI. Supplemented by reference TRBV18 and TRBJ2-7, the full variable domain reads NAGVMQNPRHLVRRRGQEARLRCSPMKGHSHVYWYRQLPEEGLKFMVYLQKENIIDESGMPKERFSAEFPKEGPSILRIQQVVRGDSAAYFCASSPQRGYEQYFGPGTRLTVT.

The chain joins TRBV2 to TRBJ2-3; 9 bases match TRBD2. The junction had 8 bases not matched to a gene; V was cut back by 6 bases and J by 4 bases. The germline V gene has CDR1 SNHLY and CDR2 FYNNEI. The CDR3 has 15 residues. CDR3 amino acids: CASSFSGGLSDTQYF. The DNA of the CDR3 is TGTGCCAGCAGCTTTAGCGGGGGCCTCTCAGATACGCAGTATTTT. Full variable domain (missing parts from reference TRBV2 and TRBJ2-3): EPEVTQTPSHQVTQMGQEVILRCVPISNHLYFYWYRQILGQKVEFLVSFYNNEISEKSEIFDDQFSVERPDGSNFTLKIRSTKLEDSAMYFCASSFSGGLSDTQYFGPGTRLTVL.

The J gene is TRBJ2-3, the V gene TRBV5-4; D ambiguous. Germline values: CDR1 SGHNT, CDR2 YYREEE (reference sequence). The CDR3 totals 13 residues. V was clipped by 0 bases and J by 5 bases, with 7 bases between them. The CDR3 spells CASSLDGLDTQYF. CDR3 bases: TGTGCCAGCAGCTTGGATGGCTTAGATACGCAGTATTTT.

CDR3 bases: TGTGCCAGCAGCCCTTCGGGACAGGGTGTCTACGAGCAGTACTTC. Its translation: CASSPSGQGVYEQYF. This chain joins TRBV7-2 and TRBJ2-7, with 9 bases matching TRBD1. With V trimmed by 5 bases and J by 3 bases, 8 bases remained unmatched. Germline V gene sequence: CDR1 SGHTA, CDR2 FQGNSA. There are 15 residues in the CDR3.

This clone was seen a handful of times. The chain uses TRBV29-1 and TRBJ1-2; no clear D gene. Per germline, CDR1 SQVTM and CDR2 ANQGSEA. Trimming shortened V by 4 bases and J by 5 bases, and 11 bases separated the two germline ends. This CDR3 has 12 amino acids. Here the CDR3 DNA reads TGCAGCGTTGTACGCAGTTCTTATGGCTACACCTTC. Its translation: CSVVRSSYGYTF.

The sample holds one count of this clone. The V and J genes are TRBV6-5 and TRBJ2-3; a possible D gene is TRBD2 (5 bases). The CDR3 has 16 amino acids. Germline CDR1 MNHEY, CDR2 SVGAGI. Trimming stripped 4 bases from V and 3 bases from J, with 17 bases between. The CDR3 DNA reads as TGTGCCAGCAGTTTCCGCCCCCGGGGTGGGACAGATACGCAGTATTTT. Its protein is CASSFRPRGGTDTQYF.

The rearrangement uses TRBV5-1 and TRBJ2-7, with D perhaps matching TRBD2 (6 bases). There are 15 residues in the CDR3. V gave up 0 bases and J gave up 0 bases, with 10 bases separating them. The V gene's germline CDR1 is SGHRS and CDR2 YFSETQ. The CDR3 sequence is CASSLGWDFSYEQYF. The CDR3 nucleotides read TGCGCCAGCAGCTTGGGTTGGGACTTCTCCTACGAGCAGTACTTC.

The J gene is TRBJ1-1, the V gene TRBV6-1; TRBD1 aligns across 7 bases. The CDR3 is 15 amino acids. The germline V gene has CDR1 MNHNS and CDR2 SASEGT. J was trimmed by 0 bases and V by 2 bases; bases with no gene match: 3. CDR3 amino acids: CASSETGAMNTEAFF. CDR3 DNA: TGTGCCAGCAGTGAAACAGGGGCGATGAACACTGAAGCTTTCTTT.

Only a few counts were recorded for this clone. This chain links TRBV2 with TRBJ2-5; D is unresolved. CDR1 is SNHLY and CDR2 is FYNNEI in the germline V gene. The CDR3 is 15 residues long. With 4 bases removed from V and 1 base from J, the gap between germline ends came to 13 bases. The CDR3 nucleotides are TGTGCCAGCAGTGGAGAGATGGGGTCCCAAGAGACCCAGTACTTC. Protein: CASSGEMGSQETQYF. The full variable domain, with the rest looked up from reference TRBV2 and TRBJ2-5, is EPEVTQTPSHQVTQMGQEVILRCVPISNHLYFYWYRQILGQKVEFLVSFYNNEISEKSEIFDDQFSVERPDGSNFTLKIRSTKLEDSAMYFCASSGEMGSQETQYFGPGTRLLVL.

The sample holds a few counts of this clone. The V call is TRBV30, the J call TRBJ2-3, with unresolved D. Per germline, CDR1 GTSNPN and CDR2 SVGIG (reference sequence). The CDR3 contains 13 residues. Deletions cut 2 bases from V and 4 bases from J, with 10 bases between. The CDR3 region has the DNA TGTGCCTGGAGTACCATGGCGGCAGATACGCAGTATTTT. Amino acid sequence: CAWSTMAADTQYF. Looking up the rest from reference TRBV30 and TRBJ2-3 gives the full variable domain: SQTIHQWPATLVQPVGSPLSLECTVEGTSNPNLYWYRQAAGRGLQLLFYSVGIGQISSEVPQNLSASRPQDRQFILSSKKLLLSDSGFYLCAWSTMAADTQYFGPGTRLTVL.